This TCR beta chain was retrieved from a study of cytomegalovirus exposure and HLA in healthy donors. Study-wide context: Prior work identified 100 million to 130 million unique TCR beta sequences in roughly 190 million T cells. Ancestry clustering placed 70% to 85% of some 400 genotyped donors in the Caucasian-associated cluster. General study points: The study labeled 150 or so TCR beta chains cytomegalovirus-associated.

PCR was performed using 60 Vbeta and 13 Jbeta primers. Here immunoSEQ multiplex PCR was the method, and the copy in TCRdb shows in-frame clones only, minus some. The sample shows around 60,000 clones, 80% of them seen only once. Of note for this clone: The antigen remains undetermined.

Germline V lookup: CDR1 MNHNY, CDR2 SVGAGI (reference sequence). V lost 2 bases and J 4 bases, leaving 12 bases between the germline ends. The CDR3 is made up of 15 amino acids. Sequenced sample: PBMCs. The clonotype originates from a male donor in good health and CMV-seronegative. The J gene is TRBJ1-3, the V gene TRBV6-6; D might be TRBD1 (5 bases). Written as DNA, the CDR3 is TGTGCCAGCAGTTACATGGGGGGGGAGGGAAACACCATATATTTT. Translating it yields CASSYMGGEGNTIYF.